This TCR beta chain was found in a study of T cell repertoires in cytomegalovirus infection. As for the study in general: The authors relied on CMV epitopes, both recently identified HLA-C-restricted and well-studied HLA-B-restricted. Through public TCR beta signatures, both CMV infection and matching HLA type were indicated. Findings and limits, study-wide: There were carriers of CMV plus the relevant HLA, and cumulative public TCR beta family frequency identified them. CMV-specific TCR beta clonotypes restricted by HLA-C were the ones dominating the ex vivo response.

TCRdb passed the reads through MiXCR, listing each CDR3 protein once. The profile shows approximately 590,000 distinct CDR3 sequences, roughly 42% of them singletons. The CDR3 spans 16 residues. V lost 8 bases, J lost 0 bases, and 18 bases lay in between. Germline V lookup: CDR1 SGHRS, CDR2 YFSETQ. Concerning this clonotype: Its antigen is still unknown.

The source material was cultured PBMCs, sampled from culture after CMV antigen stimulation. This sequence was found in a human donor in good health (CMV status not recorded). Some clones in this sample may be carry-over from other donors' samples. This chain uses TRBV5-1 with TRBJ2-1; D uncertain. CDR3 coding DNA: TGCGCCAGTACCCTCGTGGGGTCGAGCTCCTACAATGAGCAGTTCTTC. It yields the protein CASTLVGSSSYNEQFF.